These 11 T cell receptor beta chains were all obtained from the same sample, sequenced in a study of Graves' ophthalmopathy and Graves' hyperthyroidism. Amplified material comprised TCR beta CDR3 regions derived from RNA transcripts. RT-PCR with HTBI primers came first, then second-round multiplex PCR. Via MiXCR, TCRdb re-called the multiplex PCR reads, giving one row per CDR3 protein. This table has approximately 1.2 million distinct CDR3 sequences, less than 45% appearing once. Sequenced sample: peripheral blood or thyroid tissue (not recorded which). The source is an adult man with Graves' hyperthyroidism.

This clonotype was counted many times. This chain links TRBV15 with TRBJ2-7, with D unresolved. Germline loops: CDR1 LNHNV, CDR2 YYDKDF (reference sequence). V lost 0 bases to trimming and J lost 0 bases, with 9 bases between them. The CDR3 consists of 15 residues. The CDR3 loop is CATSRDMADSYEQYF. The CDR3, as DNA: TGTGCCACCAGCAGAGATATGGCAGACTCCTACGAGCAGTACTTC. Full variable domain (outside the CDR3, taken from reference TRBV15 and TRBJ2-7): DAMVIQNPRYQVTQFGKPVTLSCSQTLNHNVMYWYQQKSSQAPKLLFHYYDKDFNNEADTPDNFQSRRPNTSFCFLDIRSPGLGDTAMYLCATSRDMADSYEQYFGPGTRLTVT.

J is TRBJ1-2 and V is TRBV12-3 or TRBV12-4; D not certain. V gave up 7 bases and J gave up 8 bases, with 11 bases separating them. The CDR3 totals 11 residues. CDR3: CASKSGEGYTF. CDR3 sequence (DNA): TGTGCCAGCAAAAGTGGTGAAGGCTACACCTTC.

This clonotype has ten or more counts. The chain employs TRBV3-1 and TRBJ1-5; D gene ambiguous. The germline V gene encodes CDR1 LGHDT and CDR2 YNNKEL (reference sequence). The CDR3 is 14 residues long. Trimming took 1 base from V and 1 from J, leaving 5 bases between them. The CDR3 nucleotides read TGTGCCAGCAGCCAAGCGGGGAGCAATCAGCCCCAGCATTTT. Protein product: CASSQAGSNQPQHF.

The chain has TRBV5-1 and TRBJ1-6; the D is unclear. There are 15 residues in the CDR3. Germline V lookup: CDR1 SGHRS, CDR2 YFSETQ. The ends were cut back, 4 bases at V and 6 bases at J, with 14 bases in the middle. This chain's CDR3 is CASSVASESNSPLHF. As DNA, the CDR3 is TGCGCCAGCAGCGTTGCGTCAGAGAGTAATTCACCCCTCCACTTT.

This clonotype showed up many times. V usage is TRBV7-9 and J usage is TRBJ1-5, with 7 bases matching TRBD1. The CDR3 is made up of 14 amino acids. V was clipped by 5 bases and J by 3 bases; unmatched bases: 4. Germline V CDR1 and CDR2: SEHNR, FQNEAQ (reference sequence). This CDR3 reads CASSEGATNQPQHF. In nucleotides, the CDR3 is TGTGCCAGCAGCGAGGGGGCTACCAATCAGCCCCAGCATTTT.

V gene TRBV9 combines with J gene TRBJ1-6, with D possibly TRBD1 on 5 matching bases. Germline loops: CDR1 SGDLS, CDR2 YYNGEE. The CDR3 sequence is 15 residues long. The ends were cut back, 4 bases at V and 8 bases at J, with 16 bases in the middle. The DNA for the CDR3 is TGTGCCAGCAGCCCCACCAGTAGGGGAGATTCACCCCTCCACTTT. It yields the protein CASSPTSRGDSPLHF.

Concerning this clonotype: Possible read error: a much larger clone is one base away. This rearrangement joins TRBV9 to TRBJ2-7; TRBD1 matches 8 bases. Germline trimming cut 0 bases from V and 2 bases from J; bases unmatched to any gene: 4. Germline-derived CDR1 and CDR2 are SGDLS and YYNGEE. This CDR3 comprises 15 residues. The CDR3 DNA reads TGTGCCAGCAGCGTAGGGACAGGGAAGACCTACGAGCAGTACTTC. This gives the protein CASSVGTGKTYEQYF.

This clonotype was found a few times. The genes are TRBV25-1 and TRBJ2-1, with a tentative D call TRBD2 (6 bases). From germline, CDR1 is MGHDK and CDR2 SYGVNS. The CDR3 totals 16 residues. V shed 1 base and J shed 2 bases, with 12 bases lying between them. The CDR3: CASSEFGTHPYNEQFF. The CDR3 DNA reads TGTGCCAGCAGTGAATTCGGGACTCATCCCTACAATGAGCAGTTCTTC.

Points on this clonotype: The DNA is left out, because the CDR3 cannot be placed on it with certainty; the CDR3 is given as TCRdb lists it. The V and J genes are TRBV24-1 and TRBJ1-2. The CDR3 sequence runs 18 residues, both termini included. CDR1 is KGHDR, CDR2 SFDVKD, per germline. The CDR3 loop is CATSIYLCSVAQNYGYTF.

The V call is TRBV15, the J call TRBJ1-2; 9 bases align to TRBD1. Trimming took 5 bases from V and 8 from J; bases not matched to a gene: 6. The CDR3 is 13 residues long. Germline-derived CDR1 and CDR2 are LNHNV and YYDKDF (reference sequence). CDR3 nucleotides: TGTGCCACCAGCCGGACAGGGGCGAGCGGCTACACCTTC. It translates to CATSRTGASGYTF.

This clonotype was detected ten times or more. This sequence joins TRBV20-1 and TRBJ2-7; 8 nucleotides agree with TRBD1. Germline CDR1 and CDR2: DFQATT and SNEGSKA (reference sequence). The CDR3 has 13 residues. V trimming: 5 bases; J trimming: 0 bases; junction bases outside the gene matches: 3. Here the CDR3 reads CSAWDRSSYEQYF. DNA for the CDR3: TGCAGTGCTTGGGACAGGTCCTCCTACGAGCAGTACTTC.